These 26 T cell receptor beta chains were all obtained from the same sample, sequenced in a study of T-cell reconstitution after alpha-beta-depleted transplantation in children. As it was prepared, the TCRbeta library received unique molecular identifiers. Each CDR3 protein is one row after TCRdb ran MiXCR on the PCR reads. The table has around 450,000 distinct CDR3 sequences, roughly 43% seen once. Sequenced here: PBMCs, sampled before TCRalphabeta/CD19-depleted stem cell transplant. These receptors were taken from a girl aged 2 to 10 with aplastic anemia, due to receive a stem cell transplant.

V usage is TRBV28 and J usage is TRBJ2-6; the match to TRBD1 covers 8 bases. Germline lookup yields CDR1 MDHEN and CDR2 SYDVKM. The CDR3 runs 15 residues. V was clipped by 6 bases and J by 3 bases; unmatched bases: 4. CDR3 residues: CASRLTGDGANVLTF. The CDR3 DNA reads TGTGCCAGCAGATTGACAGGGGATGGGGCCAACGTCCTGACTTTC.

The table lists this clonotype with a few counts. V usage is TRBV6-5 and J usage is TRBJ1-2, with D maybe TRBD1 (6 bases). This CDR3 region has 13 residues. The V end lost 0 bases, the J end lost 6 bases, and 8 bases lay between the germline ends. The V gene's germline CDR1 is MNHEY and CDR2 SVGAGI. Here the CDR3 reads CASSYSKGDGYTF. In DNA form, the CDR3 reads TGTGCCAGCAGTTACTCGAAGGGGGATGGCTACACCTTC.

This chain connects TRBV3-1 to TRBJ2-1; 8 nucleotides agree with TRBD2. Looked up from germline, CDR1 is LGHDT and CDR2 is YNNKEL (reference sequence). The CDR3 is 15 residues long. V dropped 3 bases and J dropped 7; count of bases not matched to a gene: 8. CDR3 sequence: CASSHWGLDSNEQFF. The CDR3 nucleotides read TGTGCCAGCAGCCACTGGGGACTAGACAGTAATGAGCAGTTCTTC.

CDR3 sequence (DNA): TGTGCCAGCAGCCCAGAAAGCAGGGATGAGCAGTTCTTC. It encodes CASSPESRDEQFF. This sequence joins TRBV7-9 and TRBJ2-1; TRBD1 is a possible D gene (5 bases). Trimming removed 5 bases from V and 8 bases from J, with 13 bases in between. The length of the CDR3 is 13 residues. Germline CDR1 reads SEHNR; CDR2 reads FQNEAQ (reference sequence).

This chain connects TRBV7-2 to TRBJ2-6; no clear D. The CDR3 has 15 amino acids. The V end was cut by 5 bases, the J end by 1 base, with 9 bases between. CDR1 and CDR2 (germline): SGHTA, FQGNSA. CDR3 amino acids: CASSLKGSGANVLTF. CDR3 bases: TGTGCCAGCAGCCTCAAGGGTTCTGGGGCCAACGTCCTGACTTTC.

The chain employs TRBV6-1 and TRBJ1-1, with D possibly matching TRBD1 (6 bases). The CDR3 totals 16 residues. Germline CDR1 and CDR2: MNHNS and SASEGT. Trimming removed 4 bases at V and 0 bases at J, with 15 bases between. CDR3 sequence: CASSARTVYLNTEAFF. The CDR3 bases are TGTGCCAGCAGTGCCCGGACAGTCTACTTGAACACTGAAGCTTTCTTT.

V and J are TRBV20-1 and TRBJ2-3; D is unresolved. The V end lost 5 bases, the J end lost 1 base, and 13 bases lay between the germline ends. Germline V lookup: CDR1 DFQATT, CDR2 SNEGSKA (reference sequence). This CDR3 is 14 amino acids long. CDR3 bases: TGCAGTGCTCTTCCTGGAGCTGGCACAGATACGCAGTATTTT. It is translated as CSALPGAGTDTQYF.

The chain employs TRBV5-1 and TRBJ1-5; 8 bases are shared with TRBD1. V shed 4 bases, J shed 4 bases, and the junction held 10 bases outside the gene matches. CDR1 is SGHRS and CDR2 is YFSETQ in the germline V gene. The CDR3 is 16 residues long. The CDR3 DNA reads TGCGCCAGCAGCCCTATGGCAGGGGGCCTAAATCAGCCCCAGCATTTT. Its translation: CASSPMAGGLNQPQHF. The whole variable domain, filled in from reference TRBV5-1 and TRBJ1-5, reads KAGVTQTPRYLIKTRGQQVTLSCSPISGHRSVSWYQQTPGQGLQFLFEYFSETQRNKGNFPGRFSGRQFSNSRSEMNVSTLELGDSALYLCASSPMAGGLNQPQHFGDGTRLSIL.

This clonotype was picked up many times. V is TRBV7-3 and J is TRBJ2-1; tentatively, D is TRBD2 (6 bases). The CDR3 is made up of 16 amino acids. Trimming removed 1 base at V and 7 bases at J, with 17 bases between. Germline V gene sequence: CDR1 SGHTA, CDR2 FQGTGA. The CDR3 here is CASSLNPPGEGNEQFF. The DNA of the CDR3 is TGTGCCAGCAGCTTAAACCCCCCGGGAGAGGGAAATGAGCAGTTCTTC.

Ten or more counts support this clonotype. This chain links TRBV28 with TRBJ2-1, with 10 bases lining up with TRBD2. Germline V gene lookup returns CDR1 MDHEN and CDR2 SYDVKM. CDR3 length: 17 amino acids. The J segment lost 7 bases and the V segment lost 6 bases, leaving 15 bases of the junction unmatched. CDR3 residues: CASSPMGSSGRTNEQFF. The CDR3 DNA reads TGTGCCAGCAGCCCTATGGGTTCTAGCGGGAGAACAAATGAGCAGTTCTTC.

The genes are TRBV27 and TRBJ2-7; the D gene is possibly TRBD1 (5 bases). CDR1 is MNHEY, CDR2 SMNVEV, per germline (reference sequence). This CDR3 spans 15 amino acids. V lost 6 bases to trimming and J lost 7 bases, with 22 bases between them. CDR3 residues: CASREPSQGSWEQYF. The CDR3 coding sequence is TGTGCCAGCAGGGAACCCTCTCAGGGTAGTTGGGAGCAGTACTTC.

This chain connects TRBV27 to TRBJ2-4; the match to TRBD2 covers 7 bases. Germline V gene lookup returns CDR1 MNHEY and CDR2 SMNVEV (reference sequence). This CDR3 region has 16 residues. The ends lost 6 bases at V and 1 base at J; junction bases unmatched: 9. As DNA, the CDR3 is TGTGCCAGCAGCATCGGGGAGGGGATGGCCAAAAACATTCAGTACTTC. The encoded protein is CASSIGEGMAKNIQYF.

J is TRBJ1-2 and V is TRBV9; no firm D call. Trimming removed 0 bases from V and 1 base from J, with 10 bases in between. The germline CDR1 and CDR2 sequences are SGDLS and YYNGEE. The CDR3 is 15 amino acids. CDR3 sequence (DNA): TGTGCCAGCAGCGTAGGGTCGATAGGTAACTATGGCTACACCTTC. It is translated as CASSVGSIGNYGYTF.

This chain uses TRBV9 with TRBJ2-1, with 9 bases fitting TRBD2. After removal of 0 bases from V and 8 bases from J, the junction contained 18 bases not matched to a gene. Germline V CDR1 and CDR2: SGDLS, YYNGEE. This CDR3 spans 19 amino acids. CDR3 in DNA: TGTGCCAGCAGCGTAGCTACCGGGGGCTGGAGCGGGAGGCCCGATGAGCAGTTCTTC. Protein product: CASSVATGGWSGRPDEQFF.

CDR3 sequence reads: CSASRQGWNNQPQHF. For the CDR3, the DNA is TGCAGTGCTAGCCGGCAGGGGTGGAACAATCAGCCCCAGCATTTT. The chain employs TRBV20-1 and TRBJ1-5; D perhaps matches TRBD1 (6 bases). V was trimmed by 3 bases and J by 3 bases, leaving 15 bases between them. CDR1 is DFQATT, CDR2 SNEGSKA, per germline (reference sequence). The CDR3 consists of 15 residues.

Written as DNA, the CDR3 is TGTGCCAGCAGCTCCATCACTACGGAGCAGTACTTC. Translated: CASSSITTEQYF. The V call is TRBV5-6, the J call TRBJ2-7; no reliable D call. This CDR3 comprises 12 residues. Germline-derived CDR1 and CDR2 are SGHDT and YYEEEE. The V end lost 3 bases, the J end lost 7 bases, and 11 bases lay between the germline ends.

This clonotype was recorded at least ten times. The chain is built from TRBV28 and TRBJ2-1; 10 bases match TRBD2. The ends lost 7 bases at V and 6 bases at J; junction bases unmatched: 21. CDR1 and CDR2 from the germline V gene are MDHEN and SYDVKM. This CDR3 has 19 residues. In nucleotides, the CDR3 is TGTGCCAGCACTTCTCGCCCGGGAGCGAGCGGGAGGGCCCTCAATGAGCAGTTCTTC. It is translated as CASTSRPGASGRALNEQFF. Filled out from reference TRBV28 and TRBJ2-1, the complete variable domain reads DVKVTQSSRYLVKRTGEKVFLECVQDMDHENMFWYRQDPGLGLRLIYFSYDVKMKEKGDIPEGYSVSREKKERFSLILESASTNQTSMYLCASTSRPGASGRALNEQFFGPGTRLTVL.

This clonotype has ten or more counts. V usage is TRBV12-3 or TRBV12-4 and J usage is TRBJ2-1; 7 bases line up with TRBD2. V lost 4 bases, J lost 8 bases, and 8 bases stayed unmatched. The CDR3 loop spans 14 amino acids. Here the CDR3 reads CASSYRGSGDEQFF. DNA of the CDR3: TGTGCCAGCAGTTATCGCGGGAGTGGCGATGAGCAGTTCTTC.

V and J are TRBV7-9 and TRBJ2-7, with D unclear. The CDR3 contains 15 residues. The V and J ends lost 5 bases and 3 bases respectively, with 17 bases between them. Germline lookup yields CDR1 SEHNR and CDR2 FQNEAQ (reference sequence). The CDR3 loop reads CASSPGPSKGYEQYF. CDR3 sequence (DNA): TGTGCCAGCAGCCCGGGCCCTAGTAAGGGCTACGAGCAGTACTTC.

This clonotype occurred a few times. CDR3 sequence (DNA): TGCAGTGCTAGGGTCCACCAAGAGACCCAGTACTTC. This sequence encodes CSARVHQETQYF. The chain links TRBV20-1 to TRBJ2-5; D uncertain. V was cut by 3 bases and J by 0 bases, with 5 bases left in between. Germline V gene lookup returns CDR1 DFQATT and CDR2 SNEGSKA (reference sequence). The CDR3 has 12 amino acids.

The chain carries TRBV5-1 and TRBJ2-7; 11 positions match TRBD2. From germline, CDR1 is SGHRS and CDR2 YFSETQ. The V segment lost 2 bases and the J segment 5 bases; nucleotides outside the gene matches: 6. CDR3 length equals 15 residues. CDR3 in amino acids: CASSFQLAGDNEQYF. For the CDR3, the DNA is TGCGCCAGCAGCTTCCAACTAGCGGGAGACAACGAGCAGTACTTC.

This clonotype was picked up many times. CDR3: CAISESLAGETQYF. The CDR3 DNA reads TGTGCCATCAGTGAGTCGCTAGCGGGAGAGACCCAGTACTTC. V gene TRBV10-3 combines with J gene TRBJ2-5, with 8 bases identical to TRBD2. This CDR3 is built from 14 residues. The V and J ends lost 0 bases and 4 bases, in that order; junction bases with no gene match: 1. Germline lookup yields CDR1 ENHRY and CDR2 SYGVKD.

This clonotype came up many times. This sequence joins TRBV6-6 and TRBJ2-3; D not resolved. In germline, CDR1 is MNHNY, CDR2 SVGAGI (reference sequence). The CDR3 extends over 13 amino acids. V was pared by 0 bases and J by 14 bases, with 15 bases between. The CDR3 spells CASSYSTARNLYF. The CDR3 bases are TGTGCCAGCAGTTACTCGACGGCAAGGAATCTGTATTTT.

The CDR3 nucleotides are TGCAGTGCTAGTGGGCCTCAGGGGGCGGGTCAGCCCCAGCATTTT. It yields the protein CSASGPQGAGQPQHF. V usage is TRBV20-1 and J usage is TRBJ1-5; 8 bases match TRBD1. V dropped 3 bases and J dropped 6; count of bases not matched to a gene: 10. The CDR3 covers 15 residues. From germline, CDR1 is DFQATT and CDR2 SNEGSKA (reference sequence).

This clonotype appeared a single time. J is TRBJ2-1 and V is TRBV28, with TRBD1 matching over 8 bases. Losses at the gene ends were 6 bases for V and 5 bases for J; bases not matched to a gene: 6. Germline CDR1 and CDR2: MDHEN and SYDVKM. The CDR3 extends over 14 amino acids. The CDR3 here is CASSPGQVHNEQFF. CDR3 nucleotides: TGTGCCAGCAGCCCGGGACAGGTTCACAATGAGCAGTTCTTC.

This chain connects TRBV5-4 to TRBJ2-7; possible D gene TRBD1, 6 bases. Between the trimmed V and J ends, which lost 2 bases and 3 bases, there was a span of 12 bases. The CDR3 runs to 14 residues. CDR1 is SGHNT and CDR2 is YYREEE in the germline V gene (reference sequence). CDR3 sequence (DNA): TGTGCCAGCAGCTTTAACAGGGAACACTACGAGCAGTACTTC. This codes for CASSFNREHYEQYF.